This T cell receptor beta chain derives from a study of OX40 agonist ivuxolimab in advanced cancers. Study in general: Patients were given ivuxolimab, an antibody that agonizes OX40 (CD134).

This table comes from immunoSEQ multiplex PCR, and its TCRdb copy is limited to in-frame clones, with some not included. This sample has tens of thousands of clones, with 92% found just once. Sequencing used CD4+ or CD8+ T cells sorted from blood, obtained in a trial of the OX40 agonist ivuxolimab. The TCR comes from an adult with an advanced solid tumor such as melanoma, head and neck, liver or kidney cancer.

The CDR3 reads CASSQDQTFDEQFF. For the CDR3, the DNA is TGCGCCAGCAGCCAAGATCAGACTTTCGATGAGCAGTTCTTC. The chain links TRBV4-3 to TRBJ2-1; D ambiguous. Trimming pared 0 bases from V and 8 bases from J, leaving 11 bases between. Germline V gives CDR1 LGHNA, CDR2 YSLEER. This CDR3 is built from 14 residues.